In its sample, the clone carrying this T cell receptor beta chain was seen a few times. Germline CDR1 is SEHNR and CDR2 is FQNEAQ (reference sequence). The CDR3 is 12 residues long. Trimming shortened V by 6 bases and J by 0 bases, and 5 bases separated the two germline ends. Individually, cDNA molecules had unique molecular identifiers attached to them. In TCRdb, the 5' RACE reads were re-called with MiXCR into one record per CDR3 protein. The sample yields fewer than 75,000 distinct CDR3 sequences, around 21% seen once. These data originate in a study of early T cells in non-severe SARS-CoV-2 infection.

The rearrangement links TRBV7-9 to TRBJ1-1, with D hard to call. The sequence derives from an adult who was a healthcare worker with PCR-confirmed SARS-CoV-2 infection or an uninfected control (not recorded which). Material: whole blood, obtained at baseline. CDR3 in DNA: TGTGCCAGCAGGGCCATGAACACTGAAGCTTTCTTT. Translation: CASRAMNTEAFF. Using reference TRBV7-9 and TRBJ1-1 for the parts outside the CDR3, the full variable domain is DTGVSQNPRHKITKRGQNVTFRCDPISEHNRLYWYRQTLGQGPEFLTYFQNEAQLEKSRLLSDRFSAERPKGSFSTLEIQRTEQGDSAMYLCASRAMNTEAFFGQGTRLTVV.